The entry below gives a single TCR beta chain sequence along with its context. This specimen comes from a study of CD8 T cells in Susac syndrome. The CDR3 extends over 14 amino acids. In germline, CDR1 is SGHNT, CDR2 YYREEE (reference sequence). V was clipped by 0 bases and J by 0 bases, with 6 bases between them. Reverse transcription of roughly 0.45 to 1 ug RNA used random hexamers. The CDR3 of TCR beta was amplified by immunoSEQ multiplex PCR across 54 Vbeta and 13 Jbeta. TCRdb passed the immunoSEQ multiplex PCR reads through MiXCR, listing each CDR3 protein once. The sample records some 450,000 distinct CDR3 sequences, more than 80% being singletons.

The specimen sequenced was CD8+ T cells from PBMCs. The J gene is TRBJ2-5, the V gene TRBV5-4, with D unresolved. The TCR originated in a human donor with multiple sclerosis. CDR3 residues: CASSLGQNQETQYF. The CDR3 nucleotides read TGTGCCAGCAGCTTGGGACAAAACCAAGAGACCCAGTACTTC.